Listed here are 4 T cell receptor beta chains from one sample, sequenced in a study of cytomegalovirus exposure and HLA in healthy donors. Clones were sequenced by immunoSEQ multiplex PCR, and TCRdb holds only the in-frame ones, with some missing. The sample lists 250,000 to 300,000 clones, nearly 90% occurring once. The sample consisted of PBMCs. These receptors all stem from a young woman in good health and CMV-seronegative.

The chain uses TRBV5-1 and TRBJ2-2; TRBD2 matches at 11 bases. The CDR3 length is 17 residues. V dropped 3 bases and J dropped 4; count of bases not matched to a gene: 8. The V gene's germline CDR1 is SGHRS and CDR2 YFSETQ. The CDR3 protein is CASSSNIAGGSTGELFF. The CDR3 bases are TGCGCCAGCAGCTCCAATATAGCGGGGGGGAGCACCGGGGAGCTGTTTTTT. Full variable domain (outside the CDR3, taken from reference TRBV5-1 and TRBJ2-2): KAGVTQTPRYLIKTRGQQVTLSCSPISGHRSVSWYQQTPGQGLQFLFEYFSETQRNKGNFPGRFSGRQFSNSRSEMNVSTLELGDSALYLCASSSNIAGGSTGELFFGEGSRLTVL.

V usage is TRBV4-1 and J usage is TRBJ1-1, with 9 bases aligning to TRBD1. Germline V gene data show CDR1 as MGHRA and CDR2 as YSYEKL. V shed 1 base, J shed 1 base, and the junction held 4 bases outside the gene matches. This CDR3 has 16 residues. CDR3 sequence: CASSQVPGQGNTEAFF. The CDR3 DNA sequence: TGCGCCAGCAGCCAAGTCCCGGGACAGGGGAACACTGAAGCTTTCTTT.

As for this clone: This sample also contains other DNA sequences that code for the same CDR3. V is TRBV6-4 and J is TRBJ2-1; 11 bases line up with TRBD2. This CDR3 is built from 15 residues. V trimming: 4 bases; J trimming: 1 base; junction bases outside the gene matches: 0. Germline assignment: CDR1 MRHNA and CDR2 SNTAGT. This CDR3 reads CASSVAGGSYNEQFF. DNA of the CDR3: TGTGCCAGCAGTGTAGCGGGGGGGTCCTACAATGAGCAGTTCTTC.

This clone appeared a few times. The chain recombines TRBV5-4 with TRBJ1-3; D not resolved. Trimming took 0 bases from V and 0 from J, leaving 10 bases between them. The CDR3 has 16 amino acids. The germline V gene has CDR1 SGHNT and CDR2 YYREEE (reference sequence). CDR3 bases: TGTGCCAGCAGCTTGGACAGCCAGACCTCTGGAAACACCATATATTTT. It specifies CASSLDSQTSGNTIYF.